This record covers a single T cell receptor (beta chain). 13 Jbeta primers and 60 Vbeta primers were used for the PCR. Sequencing used immunoSEQ multiplex PCR; TCRdb keeps in-frame clones, though not all of them. The profile shows 130,000 or so clones, 6.5% to 9.5% of them singletons. This specimen belongs to a study of cytomegalovirus exposure and HLA in healthy donors. Study-level information: Earlier findings included more than 95 million unique TCR beta sequences obtained from about 179 million T cells. Of 300 to 450 genotyped donors, approximately 84% clustered with self-reported Caucasian donors.

Germline V lookup: CDR1 MNHNY, CDR2 SVGAGI (reference sequence). V dropped 4 bases and J dropped 3 bases, with 13 bases sitting between them. The CDR3 contains 14 residues. This chain connects TRBV6-6 to TRBJ2-7; maybe TRBD2 (6 bases). The sample was PBMCs. The clonotype was recovered from a man between 40 and 49 years old in good health and CMV-seronegative. The CDR3 region has the DNA TGTGCCAGCAGTTCGGAGGGAGGCGGCTACGAGCAGTACTTC. The encoded protein is CASSSEGGGYEQYF.